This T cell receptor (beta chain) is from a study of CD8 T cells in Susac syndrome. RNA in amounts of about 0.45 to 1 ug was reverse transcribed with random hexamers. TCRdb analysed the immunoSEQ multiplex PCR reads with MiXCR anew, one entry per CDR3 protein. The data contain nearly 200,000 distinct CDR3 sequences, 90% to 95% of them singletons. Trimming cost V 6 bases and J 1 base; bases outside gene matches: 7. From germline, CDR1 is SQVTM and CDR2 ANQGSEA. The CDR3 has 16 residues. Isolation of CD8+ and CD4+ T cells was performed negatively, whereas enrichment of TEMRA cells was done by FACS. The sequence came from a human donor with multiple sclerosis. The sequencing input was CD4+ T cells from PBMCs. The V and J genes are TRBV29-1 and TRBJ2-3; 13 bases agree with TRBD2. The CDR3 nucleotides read TGCAGCGTCGTTGCCGGGACTAGCGGGGGCACAGATACGCAGTATTTT. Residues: CSVVAGTSGGTDTQYF.